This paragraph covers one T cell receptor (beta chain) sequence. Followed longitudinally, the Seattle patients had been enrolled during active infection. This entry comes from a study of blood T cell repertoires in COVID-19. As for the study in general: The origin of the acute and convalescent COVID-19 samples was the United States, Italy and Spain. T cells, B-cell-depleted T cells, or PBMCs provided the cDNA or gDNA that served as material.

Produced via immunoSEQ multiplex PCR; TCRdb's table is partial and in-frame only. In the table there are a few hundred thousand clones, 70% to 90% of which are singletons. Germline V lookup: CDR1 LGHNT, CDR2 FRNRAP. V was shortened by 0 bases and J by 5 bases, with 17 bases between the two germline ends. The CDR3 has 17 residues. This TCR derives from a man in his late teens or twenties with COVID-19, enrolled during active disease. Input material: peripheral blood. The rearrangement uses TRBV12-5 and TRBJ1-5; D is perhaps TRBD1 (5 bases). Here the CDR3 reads CASGLVNWGREHQPQHF. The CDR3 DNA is TGTGCTAGTGGTTTGGTAAATTGGGGGAGGGAGCATCAGCCCCAGCATTTT.